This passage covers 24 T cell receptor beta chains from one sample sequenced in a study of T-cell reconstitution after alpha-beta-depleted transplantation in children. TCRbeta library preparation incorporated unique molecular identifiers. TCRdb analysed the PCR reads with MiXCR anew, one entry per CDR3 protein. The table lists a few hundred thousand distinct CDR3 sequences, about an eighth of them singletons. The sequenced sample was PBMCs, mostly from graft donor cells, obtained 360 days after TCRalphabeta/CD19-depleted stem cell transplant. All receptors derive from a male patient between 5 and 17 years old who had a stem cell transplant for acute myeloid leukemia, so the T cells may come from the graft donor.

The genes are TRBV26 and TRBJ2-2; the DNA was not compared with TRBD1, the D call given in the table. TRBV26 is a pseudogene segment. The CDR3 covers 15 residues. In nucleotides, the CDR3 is TGTGCCAGCGGCTTCAGGGGGCTCGGCGGCGGGGAGCTTTTTTTT. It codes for CASGFRGLGGGELFF.

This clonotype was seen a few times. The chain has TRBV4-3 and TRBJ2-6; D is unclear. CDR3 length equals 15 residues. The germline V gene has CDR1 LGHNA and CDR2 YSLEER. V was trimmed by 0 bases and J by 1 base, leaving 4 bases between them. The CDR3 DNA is TGCGCCAGCAGCCAAGAGTGGTCTGGGGCCAACGTCCTGACTTTC. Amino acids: CASSQEWSGANVLTF.

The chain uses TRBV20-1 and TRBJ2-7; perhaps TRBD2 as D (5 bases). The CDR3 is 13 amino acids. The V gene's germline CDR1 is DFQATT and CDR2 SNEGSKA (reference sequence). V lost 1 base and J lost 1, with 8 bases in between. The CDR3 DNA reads TGCAGTGCTAGAGGGCTAGCTTCCTACGAGCAGTACTTC. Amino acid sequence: CSARGLASYEQYF.

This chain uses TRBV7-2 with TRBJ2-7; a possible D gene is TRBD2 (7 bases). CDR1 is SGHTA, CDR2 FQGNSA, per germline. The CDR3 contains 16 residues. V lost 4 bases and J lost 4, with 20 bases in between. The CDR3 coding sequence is TGTGCCAGCAGCTCCTCCAGGGGCGGGAGCTCGTACGAGCAGTACTTC. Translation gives CASSSSRGGSSYEQYF.

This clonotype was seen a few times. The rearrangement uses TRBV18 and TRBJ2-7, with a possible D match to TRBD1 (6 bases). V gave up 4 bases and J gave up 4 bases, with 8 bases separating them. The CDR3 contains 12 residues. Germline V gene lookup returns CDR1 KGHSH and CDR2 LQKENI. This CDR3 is CASSRTEYEQYF. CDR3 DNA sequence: TGTGCCAGCTCACGGACAGAGTACGAGCAGTACTTC. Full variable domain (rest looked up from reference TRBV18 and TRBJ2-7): NAGVMQNPRHLVRRRGQEARLRCSPMKGHSHVYWYRQLPEEGLKFMVYLQKENIIDESGMPKERFSAEFPKEGPSILRIQQVVRGDSAAYFCASSRTEYEQYFGPGTRLTVT.

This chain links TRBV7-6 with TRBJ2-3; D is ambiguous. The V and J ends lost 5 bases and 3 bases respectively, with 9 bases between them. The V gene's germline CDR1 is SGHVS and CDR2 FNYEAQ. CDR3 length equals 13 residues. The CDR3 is CASSTATTDTQYF. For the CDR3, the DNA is TGTGCCAGCAGCACGGCCACAACAGATACGCAGTATTTT.

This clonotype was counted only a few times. As DNA, the CDR3 is TGTGCCAGCAGCTTAGTCGGACAGGCGGAGCTCTACGAGCAGTACTTC. Amino acids: CASSLVGQAELYEQYF. The chain carries TRBV7-2 and TRBJ2-7; TRBD1 matches 7 bases. J was trimmed by 3 bases and V by 1 base; bases with no gene match: 9. CDR1 and CDR2 (germline): SGHTA, FQGNSA. This CDR3 comprises 16 residues. Together with reference TRBV7-2 and TRBJ2-7, the CDR3 gives the full variable domain: GAGVSQSPSNKVTEKGKDVELRCDPISGHTALYWYRQSLGQGLEFLIYFQGNSAPDKSGLPSDRFSAERTGGSVSTLTIQRTQQEDSAVYLCASSLVGQAELYEQYFGPGTRLTVT.

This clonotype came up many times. For the CDR3, the DNA is TGTGCCAGCAGCCCTGTTAGCGGGGGCACAGATACGCAGTATTTT. Amino acids: CASSPVSGGTDTQYF. J is TRBJ2-3 and V is TRBV12-3 or TRBV12-4; TRBD2 aligns across 8 bases. This CDR3 spans 15 amino acids. Germline trimming cut 6 bases from V and 1 base from J; bases unmatched to any gene: 6.

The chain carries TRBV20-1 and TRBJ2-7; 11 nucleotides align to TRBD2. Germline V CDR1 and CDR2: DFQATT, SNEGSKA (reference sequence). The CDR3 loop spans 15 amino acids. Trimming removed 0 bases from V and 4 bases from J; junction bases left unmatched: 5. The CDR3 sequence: CSARDSGRALYEQYF. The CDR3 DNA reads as TGCAGTGCTAGAGATAGCGGGAGGGCCCTATACGAGCAGTACTTC.

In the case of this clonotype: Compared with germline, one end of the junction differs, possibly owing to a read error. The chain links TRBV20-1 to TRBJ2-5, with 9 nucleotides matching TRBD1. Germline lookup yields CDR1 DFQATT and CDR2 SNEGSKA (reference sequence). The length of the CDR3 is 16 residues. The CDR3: CCADDHLTGGEETQYF. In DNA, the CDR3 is TGCTGTGCGGACGATCACCTCACAGGGGGCGAAGAGACCCAGTACTTC.

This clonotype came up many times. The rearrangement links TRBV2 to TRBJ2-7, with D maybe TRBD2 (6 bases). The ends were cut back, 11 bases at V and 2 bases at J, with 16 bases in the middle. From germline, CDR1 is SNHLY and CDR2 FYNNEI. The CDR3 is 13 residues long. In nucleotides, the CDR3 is TGTGCCGCCGCCGGGACTTCAACCTACGAGCAGTACTTC. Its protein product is CAAAGTSTYEQYF.

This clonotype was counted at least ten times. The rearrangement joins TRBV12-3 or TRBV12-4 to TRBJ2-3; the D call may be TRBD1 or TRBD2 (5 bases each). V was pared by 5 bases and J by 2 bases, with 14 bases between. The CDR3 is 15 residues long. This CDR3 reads CASSHPGRPTDTQYF. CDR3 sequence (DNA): TGTGCCAGCAGTCACCCGGGACGGCCCACAGATACGCAGTATTTT.

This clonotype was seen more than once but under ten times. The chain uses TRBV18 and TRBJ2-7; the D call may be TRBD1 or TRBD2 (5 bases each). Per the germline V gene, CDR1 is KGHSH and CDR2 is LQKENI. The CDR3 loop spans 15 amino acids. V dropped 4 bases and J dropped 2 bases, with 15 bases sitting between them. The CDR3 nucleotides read TGTGCCAGCTCACGCCGGGACCCTGGGGCCTACGAGCAGTACTTC. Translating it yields CASSRRDPGAYEQYF.

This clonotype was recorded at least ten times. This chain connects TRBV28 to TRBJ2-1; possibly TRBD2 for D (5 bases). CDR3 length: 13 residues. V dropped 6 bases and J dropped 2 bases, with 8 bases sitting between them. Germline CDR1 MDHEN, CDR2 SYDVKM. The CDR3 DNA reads TGTGCCAGCAGGGGCGGGCCCTACAATGAGCAGTTCTTC. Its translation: CASRGGPYNEQFF.

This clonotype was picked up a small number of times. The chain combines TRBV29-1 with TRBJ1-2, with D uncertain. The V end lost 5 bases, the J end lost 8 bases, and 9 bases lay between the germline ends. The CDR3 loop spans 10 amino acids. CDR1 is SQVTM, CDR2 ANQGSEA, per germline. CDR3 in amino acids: CSVRVEGYTF. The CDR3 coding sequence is TGCAGCGTTAGAGTGGAAGGCTACACCTTC.

The CDR3 is CASSHLPALPYEQYF. The CDR3 DNA sequence: TGTGCCAGCAGCCACCTTCCGGCACTACCCTACGAGCAGTACTTC. The chain links TRBV3-1 to TRBJ2-7, with D hard to call. The CDR3 is made up of 15 amino acids. Deletions cut 3 bases from V and 2 bases from J, with 14 bases between. Per germline, CDR1 LGHDT and CDR2 YNNKEL (reference sequence).

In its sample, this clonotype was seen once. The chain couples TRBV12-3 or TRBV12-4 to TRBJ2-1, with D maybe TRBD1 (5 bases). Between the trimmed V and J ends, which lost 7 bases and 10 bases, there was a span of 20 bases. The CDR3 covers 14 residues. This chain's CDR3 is CASNRAGSLQEQFF. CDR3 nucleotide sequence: TGTGCCAGCAATAGGGCAGGGTCACTACAAGAGCAGTTCTTC.

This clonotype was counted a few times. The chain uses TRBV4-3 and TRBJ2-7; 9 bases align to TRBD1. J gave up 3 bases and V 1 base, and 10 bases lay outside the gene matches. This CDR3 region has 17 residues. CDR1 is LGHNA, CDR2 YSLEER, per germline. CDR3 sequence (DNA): TGCGCCAGCAGCCAAGGTCATGGGACAGGGACTAACTACGAGCAGTACTTC. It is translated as CASSQGHGTGTNYEQYF.

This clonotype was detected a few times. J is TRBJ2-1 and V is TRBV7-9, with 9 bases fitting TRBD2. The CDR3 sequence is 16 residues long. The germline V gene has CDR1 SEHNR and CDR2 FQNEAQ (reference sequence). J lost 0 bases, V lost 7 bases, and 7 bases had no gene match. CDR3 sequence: CASTPRAGGSYNEQFF. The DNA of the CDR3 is TGTGCCAGCACCCCCAGAGCGGGGGGCTCCTACAATGAGCAGTTCTTC.

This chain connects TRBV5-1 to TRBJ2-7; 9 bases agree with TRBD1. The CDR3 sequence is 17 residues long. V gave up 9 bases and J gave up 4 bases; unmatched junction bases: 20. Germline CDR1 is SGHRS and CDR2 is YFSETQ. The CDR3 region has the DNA TGCGCCACCACGGACAGGGGAGGTATATACCGGAATTACGAGCAGTACTTC. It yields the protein CATTDRGGIYRNYEQYF.

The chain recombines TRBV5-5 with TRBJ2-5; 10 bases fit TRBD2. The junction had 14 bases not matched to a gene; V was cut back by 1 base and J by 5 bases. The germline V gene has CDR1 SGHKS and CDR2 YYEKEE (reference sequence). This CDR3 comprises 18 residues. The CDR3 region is CASSLPTTSGERGETQYF. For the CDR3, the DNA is TGTGCCAGCAGCTTGCCCACTACTAGCGGGGAGAGGGGGGAGACCCAGTACTTC. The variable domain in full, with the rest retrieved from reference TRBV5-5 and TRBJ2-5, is DAGVTQSPTHLIKTRGQQVTLRCSPISGHKSVSWYQQVLGQGPQFIFQYYEKEERGRGNFPDRFSARQFPNYSSELNVNALLLGDSALYLCASSLPTTSGERGETQYFGPGTRLLVL.

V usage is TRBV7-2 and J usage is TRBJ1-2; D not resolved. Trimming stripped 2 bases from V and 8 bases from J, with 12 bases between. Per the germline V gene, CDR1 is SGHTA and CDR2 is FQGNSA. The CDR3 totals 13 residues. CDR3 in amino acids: CASSLRAQRGYTF. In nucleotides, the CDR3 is TGTGCCAGCAGCTTAAGGGCCCAGAGGGGCTACACCTTC.

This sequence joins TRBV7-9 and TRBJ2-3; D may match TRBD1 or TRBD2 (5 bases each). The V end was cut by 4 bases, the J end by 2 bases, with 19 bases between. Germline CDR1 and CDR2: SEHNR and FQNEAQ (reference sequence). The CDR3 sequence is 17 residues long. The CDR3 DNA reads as TGTGCCAGCAGCTCCTTTACCGGGACCGGGTACACAGATACGCAGTATTTT. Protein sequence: CASSSFTGTGYTDTQYF.

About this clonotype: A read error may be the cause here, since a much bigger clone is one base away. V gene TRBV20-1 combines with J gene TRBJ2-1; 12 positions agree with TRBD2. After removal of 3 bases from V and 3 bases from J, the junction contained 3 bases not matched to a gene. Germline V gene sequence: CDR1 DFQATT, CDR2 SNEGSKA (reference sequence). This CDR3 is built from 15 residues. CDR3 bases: TGCAGTGCTAGTCGACTAGCGGGAGTCTACAATGAGCAGTTCTTC. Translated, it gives CSASRLAGVYNEQFF.